Each of the 13 T cell receptor beta chains below was sequenced from the same sample in a study of neoadjuvant anti-PD-1 for oral cavity cancer. Generated by immunoSEQ multiplex PCR, the TCRdb table keeps only in-frame clones and is missing some. The top ten clones hold roughly 2.1% of a sample with over 10,000 clones, 65% of them seen once. The material was PBMCs, obtained before nivolumab (anti-PD-1) treatment. All receptors derive from a person aged 40 to 85 with oral cavity squamous cell carcinoma.

The chain joins TRBV5-1 to TRBJ2-7; TRBD2 aligns across 13 bases. CDR1 SGHRS and CDR2 YFSETQ come from the germline V gene. J lost 0 bases, V lost 4 bases, and 16 bases had no gene match. This CDR3 spans 20 amino acids. The CDR3 reads CASSLGTSGKQLGFSYEQYF. CDR3 coding DNA: TGCGCCAGCAGCCTCGGGACTAGCGGGAAACAACTCGGGTTCTCCTACGAGCAGTACTTC.

The rearrangement links TRBV30 to TRBJ1-2; maybe TRBD1 (5 bases). This CDR3 region has 12 residues. V lost 4 bases to trimming and J lost 6 bases, with 12 bases between them. From germline, CDR1 is GTSNPN and CDR2 SVGIG (reference sequence). The CDR3 protein is CAWTTSGHGYTF. The CDR3 DNA follows: TGTGCCTGGACCACTTCAGGGCATGGCTACACCTTC.

This clone was detected once. CDR3 nucleotide sequence: TGTGCCAGCAGCGCAAGACAGGGTCAGGAAAAACTGTTTTTT. This sequence encodes CASSARQGQEKLFF. This chain joins TRBV9 and TRBJ1-4; 7 bases line up with TRBD1. From germline, CDR1 is SGDLS and CDR2 YYNGEE. Unmatched junction bases numbered 7, after V lost 3 bases and J lost 8 bases. The CDR3 covers 14 residues.

The sample holds one count of this clone. The chain has TRBV5-5 and TRBJ1-4, with TRBD1 identical over 8 bases. This CDR3 is 16 amino acids long. V dropped 4 bases and J dropped 5; count of bases not matched to a gene: 10. The germline V gene encodes CDR1 SGHKS and CDR2 YYEKEE (reference sequence). DNA for the CDR3: TGTGCCAGCAGCGAGGACAGGGATCATTTAAATGAAAAACTGTTTTTT. The encoded protein is CASSEDRDHLNEKLFF.

The chain combines TRBV9 with TRBJ1-4; D is ambiguous. Germline-derived CDR1 and CDR2 are SGDLS and YYNGEE. Trimming removed 0 bases at V and 0 bases at J, with 6 bases between. The length of the CDR3 is 15 residues. The CDR3 is CASSVGVSTNEKLFF. DNA of the CDR3: TGTGCCAGCAGCGTAGGCGTATCAACTAATGAAAAACTGTTTTTT.

This clone was counted between two and nine times. The chain recombines TRBV30 with TRBJ1-1, with 8 bases matching TRBD1. The length of the CDR3 is 15 residues. Germline CDR1 reads GTSNPN; CDR2 reads SVGIG (reference sequence). The V segment lost 3 bases and the J segment 0 bases; nucleotides outside the gene matches: 6. The CDR3 protein is CAWRSGGTLNTEAFF. The CDR3 DNA reads TGTGCCTGGAGGTCAGGGGGCACCTTGAACACTGAAGCTTTCTTT.

V and J are TRBV30 and TRBJ2-4; no reliable D call. CDR1 and CDR2 (germline): GTSNPN, SVGIG (reference sequence). The CDR3 consists of 13 residues. The ends were cut back, 8 bases at V and 1 base at J, with 12 bases in the middle. CDR3 sequence: CALMGSAKNIQYF. CDR3 nucleotides: TGTGCCCTAATGGGGTCGGCCAAAAACATTCAGTACTTC.

This rearrangement joins TRBV4-2 to TRBJ2-3; D is possibly TRBD2 (6 bases). The CDR3 length is 19 residues. CDR1 and CDR2 from the germline V gene are LGHNA and YNFKEQ. Trimming shortened V by 4 bases and J by 4 bases, and 27 bases separated the two germline ends. CDR3: CASSRTSVGGTRGADTQYF. In nucleotides, the CDR3 is TGTGCCAGCAGCCGTACATCGGTTGGGGGGACTCGAGGGGCAGATACGCAGTATTTT.

This chain uses TRBV9 with TRBJ2-7; TRBD2 might be the D (5 bases). In germline, CDR1 is SGDLS, CDR2 YYNGEE. Between the trimmed V and J ends, which lost 0 bases and 1 base, there was a span of 14 bases. The CDR3 extends over 16 amino acids. The CDR3 DNA is TGTGCCAGCAGCGTAGCGAGCCGGGGTTCTTCCTACGAGCAGTACTTC. Residues: CASSVASRGSSYEQYF. Full variable domain (rest looked up from reference TRBV9 and TRBJ2-7): DSGVTQTPKHLITATGQRVTLRCSPRSGDLSVYWYQQSLDQGLQFLIQYYNGEERAKGNILERFSAQQFPDLHSELNLSSLELGDSALYFCASSVASRGSSYEQYFGPGTRLTVT.

In DNA form, the CDR3 reads TGTGCCAGCAGCCCCTCTGGCGGGGGGCACAATGAGCAGTTCTTC. Its protein is CASSPSGGGHNEQFF. This chain links TRBV14 with TRBJ2-1; 8 bases line up with TRBD2. This CDR3 has 15 residues. Trimming at V came to 4 bases and at J to 5 bases, leaving 7 bases not matched to a gene. Per germline, CDR1 SGHDN and CDR2 FVKESK. Drawing the rest from reference TRBV14 and TRBJ2-1, the complete variable domain is EAGVTQFPSHSVIEKGQTVTLRCDPISGHDNLYWYRRVMGKEIKFLLHFVKESKQDESGMPNNRFLAERTGGTYSTLKVQPAELEDSGVYFCASSPSGGGHNEQFFGPGTRLTVL.

This clone was counted only a few times. The chain links TRBV5-8 to TRBJ2-1, with TRBD2 identical over 12 bases. The CDR3 sequence is 18 residues long. CDR1 and CDR2 (germline): SGHTS, YDEGEE. Germline trimming cut 1 base from V and 2 bases from J; bases unmatched to any gene: 7. The CDR3 loop reads CASSLLGTSGFPYNEQFF. CDR3 sequence (DNA): TGTGCCAGCAGCTTGCTAGGGACTAGCGGGTTTCCCTACAATGAGCAGTTCTTC.

The V call is TRBV12-2, the J call TRBJ1-4. TRBV12-2 represents a pseudogene. The CDR3 length is 14 residues. The CDR3 DNA follows: TGTGCAAGTCGTCCCCGGGGGGGGAATGAAAAACTGTTTTTT. Its protein is CASRPRGGNEKLFF.

The chain joins TRBV4-1 to TRBJ1-2; weak D call: TRBD1 (5 bases). V was cut by 1 base and J by 3 bases, with 9 bases left in between. There are 14 residues in the CDR3. Germline lookup yields CDR1 MGHRA and CDR2 YSYEKL. Here the CDR3 reads CASSQVGGDYGYTF. The CDR3 nucleotides read TGCGCCAGCAGCCAAGTTGGGGGGGACTATGGCTACACCTTC.